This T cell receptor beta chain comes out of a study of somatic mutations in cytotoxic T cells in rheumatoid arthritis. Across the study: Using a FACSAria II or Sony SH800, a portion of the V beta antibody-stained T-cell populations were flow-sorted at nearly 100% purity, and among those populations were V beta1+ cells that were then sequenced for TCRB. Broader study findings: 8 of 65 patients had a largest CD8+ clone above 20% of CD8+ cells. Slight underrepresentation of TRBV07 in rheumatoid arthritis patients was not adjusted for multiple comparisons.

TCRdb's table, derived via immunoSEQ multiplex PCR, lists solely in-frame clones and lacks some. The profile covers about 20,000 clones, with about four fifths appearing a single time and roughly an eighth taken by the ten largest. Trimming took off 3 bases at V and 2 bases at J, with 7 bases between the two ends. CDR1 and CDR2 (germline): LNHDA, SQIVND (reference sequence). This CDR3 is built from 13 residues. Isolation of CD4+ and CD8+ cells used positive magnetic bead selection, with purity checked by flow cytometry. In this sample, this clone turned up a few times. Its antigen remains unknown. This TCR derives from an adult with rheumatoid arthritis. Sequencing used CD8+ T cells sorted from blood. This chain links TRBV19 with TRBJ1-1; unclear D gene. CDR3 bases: TGTGCCAGTAGTATTGACGGAAACACTGAAGCTTTCTTT. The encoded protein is CASSIDGNTEAFF.